This entry features one TCR beta chain sequence. This record comes from a study of shared clonotypes between healthy human individuals. The repertoire was sequenced with immunoSEQ multiplex PCR; TCRdb's copy has only in-frame clones and lacks some. The sample includes around 700,000 clones, less than 85% of them seen just once. V was pared by 4 bases and J by 3 bases, with 13 bases between. The length of the CDR3 is 14 residues. Germline CDR1 is SGHAT and CDR2 is FQNNGV. Sequenced sample: memory CD4+ T cells sorted from blood. Indicated subset: CD45RA-negative fraction. V is TRBV11-2 and J is TRBJ2-7, with D perhaps TRBD2 (5 bases). The sequence came from a woman aged 30 to 39 in good health. The CDR3, as DNA: TGTGCCAGCAGCTGGAAAAGCGGTGGCTACGAGCAGTACTTC. Protein sequence: CASSWKSGGYEQYF. Variable domain in full (rest from reference TRBV11-2 and TRBJ2-7): EAGVAQSPRYKIIEKRQSVAFWCNPISGHATLYWYQQILGQGPKLLIQFQNNGVVDDSQLPKDRFSAERLKGVDSTLKIQPAKLEDSAVYLCASSWKSGGYEQYFGPGTRLTVT.